The sequence of this T cell receptor beta chain was determined in a study of blood T cell repertoires in COVID-19. Study-wide background: From the United States, Italy and Spain came samples of acute and convalescent COVID-19.

The table came from immunoSEQ multiplex PCR; TCRdb's copy has only in-frame clones and leaves some out. The sample carries almost 200,000 clones, around four fifths recorded once. In its sample, this clone was seen a few times. The germline gives CDR1 SSHAT, CDR2 FNYEAQ (reference sequence). Trimming left V 5 bases short and J 0 bases short, with 14 bases between. The CDR3 loop spans 16 amino acids. The chain is built from TRBV7-7 and TRBJ1-3; maybe TRBD1 (6 bases). Sequences were obtained from peripheral blood. This TCR came from a man aged 55 to 70 with COVID-19, enrolled during active disease. CDR3 in DNA: TGTGCCAGCAGCCTTGACAGGCCGTTCTCTGGAAACACCATATATTTT. Translated: CASSLDRPFSGNTIYF.